These T cell receptor beta chains were read from a single sample in a study of cytomegalovirus exposure and HLA in healthy donors. Produced via immunoSEQ multiplex PCR; TCRdb's table is partial and in-frame only. The sample records 100,000 to 150,000 clones, about four fifths being singletons. Sequencing was done on a sample of PBMCs. These receptors all come from a man aged 30-40 years in good health and CMV-seronegative. CDR3s include the opening cysteine and the closing phenylalanine or tryptophan. The order of the fields is V gene, D gene, clone size, J gene, CDR3 DNA, CDR3 protein. A D gene is named only where the DNA matches it firmly. Clone size, where shown, is once, few, many, or a class for clones that have expanded.

TRBV6-1,TRBD1,.,TRBJ1-5,TGTGCCAGCAGTGAAGCGCGGGACAGGGTTGGTCAGCCCCAGCATTTT,CASSEARDRVGQPQHF
TRBV7-8,.,.,TRBJ2-7,TGTGCCAGCAGCTTAGGGAGCGGGCGGGAATCCTACGAGCAGTACTTC,CASSLGSGRESYEQYF
TRBV30,.,few,TRBJ2-2,TGTGCCTGGAGTGTAACAACCGGGGAGCTGTTTTTT,CAWSVTTGELFF
TRBV4-1,.,few,TRBJ2-3,TGCGCCAGCAGCCAGACCAGGGTGGATACGCAGTATTTT,CASSQTRVDTQYF
TRBV28,.,.,TRBJ1-5,TGTGCCGTCGTCCAGCGGAATCAGCCCCAGCATTTT,CAVVQRNQPQHF
TRBV5-1,.,once,TRBJ1-1,TGCGCCAGCAGCTTGGGAGGACTGTTCATGAACACTGAAGCTTTCTTT,CASSLGGLFMNTEAFF
TRBV6-1,.,.,TRBJ1-5,TGTGCCAGCACCCCAGGAATCAATCAGCCCCAGCATTTT,CASTPGINQPQHF
TRBV30,.,.,TRBJ1-5,TGTGCCTGGAGTGTACAGGGTGGGCAGCCCCAGCATTTT,CAWSVQGGQPQHF
TRBV11-2,TRBD2,.,TRBJ2-7,TGTGCCAGCAGCGCTCGACTAGCGGGAGCCCACGAGCAGTACTTC,CASSARLAGAHEQYF
TRBV2,TRBD1,.,TRBJ2-7,TGTGCCAGCAGGGATGACAGGGGGGGGGAGTACTTC,CASRDDRGGEYF
TRBV28,TRBD1,.,TRBJ2-7,TGTGCCAGCAGCTCACTCTCCGGGACAGGGTCCTACGAGCAGTACTTC,CASSSLSGTGSYEQYF
TRBV19,TRBD1,.,TRBJ1-5,TGTGCCAGTAGTCAAACAGGGGGCAATCAGCCCCAGCATTTT,CASSQTGGNQPQHF
TRBV5-6,.,.,TRBJ2-7,TGTGCCAGCACCCCGGGGTGGACGCAAATATACGAGCAGTACTTC,CASTPGWTQIYEQYF
TRBV6-1,.,.,TRBJ1-2,TGTGCCAGCAGTGAAGCTGGTGGGCCCCGGGGGTATGGCTACACCTTC,CASSEAGGPRGYGYTF
TRBV19,.,.,TRBJ1-3,TGTGCCAGTAGTATAAGGATCAGGGCAGGTGGAAACACCATATATTTT,CASSIRIRAGGNTIYF
TRBV12-2,.,.,TRBJ2-1,TGTGCAAGTCGCTTAGATCTTGGGCTAAATGAGCAGTTCTTC,CASRLDLGLNEQFF
TRBV5-4,TRBD2,.,TRBJ2-7,TGTGCCAGCAGCTTGCCGGGGGGGCTGGGCGAGCAGTACTTC,CASSLPGGLGEQYF
TRBV5-1,TRBD2,.,TRBJ2-5,TGCGCCAGCAGCCTTGCGGGAGGGCTCGAGACCCAGTACTTC,CASSLAGGLETQYF
TRBV28,.,.,TRBJ1-3,TGTGCCAGCAGTTCCAGAAATCCTGGAAACACCATATATTTT,CASSSRNPGNTIYF
TRBV6-6,TRBD2,.,TRBJ2-7,TGTGCCAGCAGTTACCCTAGCGGGAGGGCGGGCGAGCAGTACTTC,CASSYPSGRAGEQYF
TRBV5-1,TRBD1,.,TRBJ1-2,TGCGCCAGCAGCTTCTCGACAGGGTATGGCTACACCTTC,CASSFSTGYGYTF
TRBV13,TRBD1,.,TRBJ2-7,TGTGCCAGCAGCCAACCCGGGGACAGCCTCTACGAGCAGTACTTC,CASSQPGDSLYEQYF
TRBV11-2,.,.,TRBJ2-7,TGTGCCAGCAGCTTAACAGGGTCGGGCTACGAGCAGTACTTC,CASSLTGSGYEQYF
TRBV7-3,TRBD1,once,TRBJ2-7,TGTGCCAGCAGCTTAGACAGGGGAAACGAGCAGTACTTC,CASSLDRGNEQYF
TRBV2,TRBD2,.,TRBJ2-1,TGTGCCAGCGGGGCTCTAGCGGCCTCCTACAATGAGCAGTTCTTC,CASGALAASYNEQFF
TRBV4-3,TRBD1,.,TRBJ2-7,TGCGCCAGCAGCCAAGGAGGGGGACAGGGGGCCTACGAGCAGTACTTC,CASSQGGGQGAYEQYF
TRBV15,.,.,TRBJ2-1,TGTGCCACCAGCAGCGATAGGAGGGTAAGGGCCGATGAGCAGTTCTTC,CATSSDRRVRADEQFF
TRBV28,TRBD1,.,TRBJ1-2,TGTGCCAGCAGCCTGGGGACAGGGAGTAACTATGGCTACACCTTC,CASSLGTGSNYGYTF
TRBV7-7,.,.,TRBJ2-3,TGTGCTAGCAGCTTAGCTCAGGTATTCACAGATACGCAGTATTTT,CASSLAQVFTDTQYF
TRBV7-2,.,.,TRBJ2-7,TGTGCCAGCAGCTTAGGGCCAGCGGCCCGTTACGAGCAGTACTTC,CASSLGPAARYEQYF
TRBV9,.,.,TRBJ2-5,TGTGCCAGCAGCGTAGTCGCAGGCCAAGAGACCCAGTACTTC,CASSVVAGQETQYF